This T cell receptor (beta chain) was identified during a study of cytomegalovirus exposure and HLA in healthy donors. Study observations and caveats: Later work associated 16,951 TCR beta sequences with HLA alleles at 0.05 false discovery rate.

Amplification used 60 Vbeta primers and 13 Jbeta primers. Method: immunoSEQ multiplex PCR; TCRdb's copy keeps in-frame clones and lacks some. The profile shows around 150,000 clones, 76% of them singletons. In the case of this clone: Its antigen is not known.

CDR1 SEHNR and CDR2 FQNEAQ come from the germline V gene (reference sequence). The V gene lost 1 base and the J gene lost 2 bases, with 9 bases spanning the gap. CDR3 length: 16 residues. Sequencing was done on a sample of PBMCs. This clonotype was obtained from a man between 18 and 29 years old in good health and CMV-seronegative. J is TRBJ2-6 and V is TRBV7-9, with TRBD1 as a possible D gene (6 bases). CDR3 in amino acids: CASSLVGHPGANVLTF. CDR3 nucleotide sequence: TGTGCCAGCAGCTTAGTGGGACATCCTGGGGCCAACGTCCTGACTTTC.